Reported below is one T cell receptor beta chain. The antigen remains undetermined. This specimen belongs to a study of shared clonotypes between healthy human individuals. Study overall: CD4 naive and CD4 memory each took three plates per donor, while CD8 naive took two and CD8 memory one. Points from the study as a whole: Generally, naive subsets came out with larger estimated richness than memory subsets. Some clonotypes were shared by all four sorted-subset donors, while others were not shared. The non-shared ones had lower generation probabilities than the shared ones. Clonotype sharing levels among donors were expected to vary with sequencing depth.

Naive CD8 cells comprised CD45RO-negative, CCR7-positively selected cells, excluding terminally differentiated effector memory CD45RA+ cells. The assay was immunoSEQ multiplex PCR, and TCRdb's table has in-frame clones only and misses some. Among roughly 650,000 clones listed, roughly 95% were seen once. Trimming cost V 1 base and J 3 bases, with 10 bases left between them. This CDR3 is 14 amino acids long. CDR1 and CDR2 from the germline V gene are MGHRA and YSYEKL. Sequenced material: naive CD8+ T cells sorted from blood. This TCR was recovered from a woman in her 30s in good health. V is TRBV4-1 and J is TRBJ2-7; D may match TRBD1 or TRBD2 (5 bases each). The chain's CDR3 is CASSQAGRLYEQYF. The CDR3 nucleotides are TGCGCCAGCAGCCAAGCGGGACGGCTCTACGAGCAGTACTTC.